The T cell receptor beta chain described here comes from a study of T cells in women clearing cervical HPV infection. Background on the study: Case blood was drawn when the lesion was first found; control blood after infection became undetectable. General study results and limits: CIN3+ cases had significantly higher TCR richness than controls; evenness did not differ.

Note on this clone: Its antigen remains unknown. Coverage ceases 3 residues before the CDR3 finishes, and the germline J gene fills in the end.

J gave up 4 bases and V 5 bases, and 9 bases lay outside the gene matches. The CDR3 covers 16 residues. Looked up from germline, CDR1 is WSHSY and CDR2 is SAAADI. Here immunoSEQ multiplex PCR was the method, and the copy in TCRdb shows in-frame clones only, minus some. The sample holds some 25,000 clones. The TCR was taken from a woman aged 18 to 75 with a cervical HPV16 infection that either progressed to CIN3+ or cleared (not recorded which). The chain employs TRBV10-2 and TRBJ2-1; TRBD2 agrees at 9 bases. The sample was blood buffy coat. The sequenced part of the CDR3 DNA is TGCGCCAGCAGTCACCGGGGGAGCGGGAGGTACAATGAG. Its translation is CASSHRGSGRYNE. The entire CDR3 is CASSHRGSGRYNEQFF.